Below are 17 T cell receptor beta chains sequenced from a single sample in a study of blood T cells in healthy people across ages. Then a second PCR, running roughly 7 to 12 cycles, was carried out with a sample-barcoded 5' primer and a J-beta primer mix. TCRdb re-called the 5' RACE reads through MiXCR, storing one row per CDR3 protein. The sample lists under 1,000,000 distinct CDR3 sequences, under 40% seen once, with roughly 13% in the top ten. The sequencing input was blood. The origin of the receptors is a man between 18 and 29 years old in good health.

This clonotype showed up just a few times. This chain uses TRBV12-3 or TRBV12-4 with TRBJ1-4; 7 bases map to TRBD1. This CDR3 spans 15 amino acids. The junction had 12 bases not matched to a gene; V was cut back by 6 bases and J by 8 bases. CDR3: CASSYTGAKGEKLFF. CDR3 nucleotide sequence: TGTGCCAGCAGCTATACAGGGGCCAAAGGGGAAAAACTGTTTTTT.

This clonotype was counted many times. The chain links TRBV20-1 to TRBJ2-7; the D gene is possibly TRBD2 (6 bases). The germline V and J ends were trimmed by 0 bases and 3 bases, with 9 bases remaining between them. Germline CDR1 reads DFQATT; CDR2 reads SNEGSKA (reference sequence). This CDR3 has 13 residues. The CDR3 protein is CSAREGTFYEQYF. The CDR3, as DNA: TGCAGTGCTAGAGAGGGGACTTTCTACGAGCAGTACTTC.

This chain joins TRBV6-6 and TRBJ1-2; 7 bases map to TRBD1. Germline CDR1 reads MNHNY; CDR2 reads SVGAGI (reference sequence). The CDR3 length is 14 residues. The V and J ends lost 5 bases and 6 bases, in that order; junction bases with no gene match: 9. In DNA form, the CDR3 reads TGTGCCAGCAGTCCGGACAGGTACCTTCATGGCTACACCTTC. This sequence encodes CASSPDRYLHGYTF.

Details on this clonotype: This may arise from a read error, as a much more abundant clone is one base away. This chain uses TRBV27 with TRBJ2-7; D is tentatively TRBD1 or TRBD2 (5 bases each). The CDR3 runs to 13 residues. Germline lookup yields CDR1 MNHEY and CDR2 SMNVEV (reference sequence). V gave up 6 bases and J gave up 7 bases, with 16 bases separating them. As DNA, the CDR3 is TGTGCCAGCAGCAAACCGGGGCTCAATGAGCAGTACTTC. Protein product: CASSKPGLNEQYF.

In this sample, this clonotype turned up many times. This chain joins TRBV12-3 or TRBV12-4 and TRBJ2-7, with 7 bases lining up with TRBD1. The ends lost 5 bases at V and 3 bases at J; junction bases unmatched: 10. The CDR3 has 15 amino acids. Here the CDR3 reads CASSTYRGGFYEQYF. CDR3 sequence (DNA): TGTGCCAGCAGTACCTACAGGGGCGGTTTCTACGAGCAGTACTTC.

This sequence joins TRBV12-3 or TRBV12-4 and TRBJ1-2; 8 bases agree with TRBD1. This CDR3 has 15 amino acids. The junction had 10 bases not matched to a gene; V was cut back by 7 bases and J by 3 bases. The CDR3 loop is CASTEDRGWDYGYTF. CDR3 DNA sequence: TGTGCCAGCACTGAAGACAGGGGTTGGGACTATGGCTACACCTTC.

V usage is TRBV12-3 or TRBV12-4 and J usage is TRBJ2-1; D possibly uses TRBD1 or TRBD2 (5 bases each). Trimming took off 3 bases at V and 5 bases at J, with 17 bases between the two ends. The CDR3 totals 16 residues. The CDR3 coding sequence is TGTGCCAGCAGTTTCCGGGACCCCAGTTTAGACAATGAGCAGTTCTTC. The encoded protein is CASSFRDPSLDNEQFF.

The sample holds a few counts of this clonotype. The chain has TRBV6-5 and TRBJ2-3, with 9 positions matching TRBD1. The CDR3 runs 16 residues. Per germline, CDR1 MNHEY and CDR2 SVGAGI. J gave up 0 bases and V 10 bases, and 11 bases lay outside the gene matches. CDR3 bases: TGTGCCACCCGGGACAGGGCACCTTCTAGCACAGATACGCAGTATTTT. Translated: CATRDRAPSSTDTQYF.

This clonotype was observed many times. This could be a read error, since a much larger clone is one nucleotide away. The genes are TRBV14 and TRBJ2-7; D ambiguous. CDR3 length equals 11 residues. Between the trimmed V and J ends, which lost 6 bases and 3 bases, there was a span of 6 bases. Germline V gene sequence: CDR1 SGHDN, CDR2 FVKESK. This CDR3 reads CASSSVYEQYF. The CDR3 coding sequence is TGTGCCAGCAGTTCCGTCTACGAGCAGTACTTC. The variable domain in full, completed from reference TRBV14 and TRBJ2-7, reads EAGVTQFPSHSVIEKGQTVTLRCDPISGHDNLYWYRRVMGKEIKFLLHFVKESKQDESGMPNNRFLAERTGGTYSTLKVQPAELEDSGVYFCASSSVYEQYFGPGTRLTVT.

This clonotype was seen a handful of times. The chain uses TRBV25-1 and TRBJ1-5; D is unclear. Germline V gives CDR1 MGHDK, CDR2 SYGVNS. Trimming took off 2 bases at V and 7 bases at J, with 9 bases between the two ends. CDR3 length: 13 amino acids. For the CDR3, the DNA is TGTGCCAGCAGTGAAAGGGTGGACCAGCCCCAGCATTTT. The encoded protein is CASSERVDQPQHF.

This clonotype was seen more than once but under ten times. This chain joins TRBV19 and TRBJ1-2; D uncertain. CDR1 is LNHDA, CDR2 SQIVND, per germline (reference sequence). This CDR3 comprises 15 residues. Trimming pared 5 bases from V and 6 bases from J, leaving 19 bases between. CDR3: CASSPQGIPFNGYTF. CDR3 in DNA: TGTGCCAGTAGTCCTCAAGGTATTCCTTTCAATGGCTACACCTTC.

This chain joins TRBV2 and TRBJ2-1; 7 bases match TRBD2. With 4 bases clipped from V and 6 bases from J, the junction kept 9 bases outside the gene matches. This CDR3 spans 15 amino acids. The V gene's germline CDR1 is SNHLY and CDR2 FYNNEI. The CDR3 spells CASSGEGLVGNEQFF. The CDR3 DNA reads TGTGCCAGCAGTGGGGAGGGGCTGGTAGGCAATGAGCAGTTCTTC.

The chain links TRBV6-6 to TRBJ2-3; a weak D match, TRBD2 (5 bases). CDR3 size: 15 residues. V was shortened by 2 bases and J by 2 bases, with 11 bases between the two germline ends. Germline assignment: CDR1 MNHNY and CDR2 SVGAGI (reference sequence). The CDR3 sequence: CASSYAGEYTDTQYF. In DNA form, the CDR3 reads TGTGCCAGCAGTTACGCCGGGGAGTACACAGATACGCAGTATTTT.

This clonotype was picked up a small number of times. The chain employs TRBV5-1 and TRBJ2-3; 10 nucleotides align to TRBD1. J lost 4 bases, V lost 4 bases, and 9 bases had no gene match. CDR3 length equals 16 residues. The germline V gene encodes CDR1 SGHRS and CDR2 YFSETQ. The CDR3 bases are TGCGCCAGCAGCGACCCGGGACAGGGGTTACCAGATACGCAGTATTTT. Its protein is CASSDPGQGLPDTQYF.

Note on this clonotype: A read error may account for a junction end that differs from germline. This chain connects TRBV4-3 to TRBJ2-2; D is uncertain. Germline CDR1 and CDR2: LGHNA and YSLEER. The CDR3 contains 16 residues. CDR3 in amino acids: CASSQGNSLGTEELFF. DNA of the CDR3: TGCGCCAGCAGCCAGGGGAACAGCTTGGGCACCGAGGAGCTGTTTTTT.

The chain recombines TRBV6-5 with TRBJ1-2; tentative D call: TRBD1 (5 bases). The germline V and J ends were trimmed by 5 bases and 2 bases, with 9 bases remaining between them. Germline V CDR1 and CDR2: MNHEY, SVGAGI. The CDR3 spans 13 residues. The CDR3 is CASSPGWNYGYTF. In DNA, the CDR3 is TGTGCCAGCAGTCCAGGGTGGAACTATGGCTACACCTTC.

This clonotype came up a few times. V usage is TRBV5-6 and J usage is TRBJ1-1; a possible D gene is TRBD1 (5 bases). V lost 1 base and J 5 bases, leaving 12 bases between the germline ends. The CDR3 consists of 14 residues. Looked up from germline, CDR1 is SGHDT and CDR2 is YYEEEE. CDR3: CASSLRTTWTEAFF. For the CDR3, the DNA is TGTGCCAGCAGCTTGAGGACAACTTGGACTGAAGCTTTCTTT.